The sequence of this T cell receptor (beta chain) was determined in a study of spatial heterogeneity in lung cancer. Across the whole study: The study consistently detected more beta-chain than alpha-chain sequences. For the average unique TCR and UMI combination, more than 8.5 occurrences appeared in raw reads.

TCR cDNA molecules each had a unique molecular identifier. TCRdb re-called the 5' RACE reads with MiXCR, one entry per CDR3 protein. The sample gives 89,000 or so distinct CDR3 sequences, roughly a fifth of which show up once; 6.2% is in the top ten. CDR3 length equals 15 residues. The J segment lost 2 bases and the V segment lost 0 bases, leaving 3 bases of the junction unmatched. Per germline, CDR1 SGDLS and CDR2 YYNGEE. The time point here: sample taken at primary tumor resection. Sequencing of whole RNA from tumor, nontumor lung or frozen PBMC involved no sorting. This receptor was taken from a male donor with early-stage non-small cell lung cancer. The source material was PBMCs, sampled at surgery. This rearrangement joins TRBV9 to TRBJ2-7; 9 bases agree with TRBD1. The CDR3 nucleotides are TGTGCCAGCAGCGTAGGGGGACAGGGAACCTACGAGCAGTACTTC. Its protein is CASSVGGQGTYEQYF. Based on the CDR3 plus reference TRBV9 and TRBJ2-7, the full variable domain is DSGVTQTPKHLITATGQRVTLRCSPRSGDLSVYWYQQSLDQGLQFLIQYYNGEERAKGNILERFSAQQFPDLHSELNLSSLELGDSALYFCASSVGGQGTYEQYFGPGTRLTVT.